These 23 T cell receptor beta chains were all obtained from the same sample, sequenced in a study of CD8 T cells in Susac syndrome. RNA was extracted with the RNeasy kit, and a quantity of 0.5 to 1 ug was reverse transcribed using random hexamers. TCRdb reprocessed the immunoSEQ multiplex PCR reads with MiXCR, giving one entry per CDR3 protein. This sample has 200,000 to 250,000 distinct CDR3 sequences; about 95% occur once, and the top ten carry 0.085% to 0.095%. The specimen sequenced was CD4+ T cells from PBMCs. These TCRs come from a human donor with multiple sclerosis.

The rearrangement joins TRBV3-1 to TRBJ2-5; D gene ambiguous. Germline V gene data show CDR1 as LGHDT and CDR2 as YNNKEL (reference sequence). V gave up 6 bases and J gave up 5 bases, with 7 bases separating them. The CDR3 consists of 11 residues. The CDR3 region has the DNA TGTGCCAGCAGTAGTATGGAGACCCAGTACTTC. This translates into CASSSMETQYF.

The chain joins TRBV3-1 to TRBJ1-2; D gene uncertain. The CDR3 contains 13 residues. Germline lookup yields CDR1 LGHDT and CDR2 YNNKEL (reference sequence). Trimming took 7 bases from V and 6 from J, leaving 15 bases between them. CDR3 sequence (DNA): TGTGCCAGCACTACGACAAATACTGATGGCTACACCTTC. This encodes CASTTTNTDGYTF.

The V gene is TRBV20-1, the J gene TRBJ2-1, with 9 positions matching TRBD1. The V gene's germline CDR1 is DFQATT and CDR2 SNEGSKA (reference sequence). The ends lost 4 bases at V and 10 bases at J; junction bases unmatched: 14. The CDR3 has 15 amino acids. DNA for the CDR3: TGCAGTGCTATCTCCGTTGGACAGGGGAATTGGGAGCAGTTCTTC. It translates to CSAISVGQGNWEQFF.

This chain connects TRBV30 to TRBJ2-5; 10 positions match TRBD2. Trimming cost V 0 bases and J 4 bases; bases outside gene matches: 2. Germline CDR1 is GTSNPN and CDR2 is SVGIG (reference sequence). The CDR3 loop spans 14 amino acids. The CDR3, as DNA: TGTGCCTGGAGTGTACTAGCGGGAAGAGAGACCCAGTACTTC. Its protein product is CAWSVLAGRETQYF.

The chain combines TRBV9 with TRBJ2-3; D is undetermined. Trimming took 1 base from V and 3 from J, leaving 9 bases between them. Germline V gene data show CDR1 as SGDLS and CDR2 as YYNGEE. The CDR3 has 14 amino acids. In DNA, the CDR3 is TGTGCCAGCAGCGTACGGCAATTAACAGATACGCAGTATTTT. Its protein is CASSVRQLTDTQYF.

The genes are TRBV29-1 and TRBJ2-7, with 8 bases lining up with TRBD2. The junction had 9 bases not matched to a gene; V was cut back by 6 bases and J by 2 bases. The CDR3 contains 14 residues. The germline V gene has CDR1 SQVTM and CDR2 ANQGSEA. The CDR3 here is CSVRAIAGPYEQYF. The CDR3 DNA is TGCAGCGTGCGAGCAATAGCGGGGCCCTACGAGCAGTACTTC.

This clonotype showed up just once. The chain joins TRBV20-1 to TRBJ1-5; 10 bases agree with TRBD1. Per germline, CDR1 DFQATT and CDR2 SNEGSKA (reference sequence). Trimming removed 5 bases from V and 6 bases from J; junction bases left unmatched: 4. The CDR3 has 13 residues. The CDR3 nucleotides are TGCAGTGCTCGACAGGGGGCTCTTCAGCCCCAGCATTTT. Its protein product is CSARQGALQPQHF.

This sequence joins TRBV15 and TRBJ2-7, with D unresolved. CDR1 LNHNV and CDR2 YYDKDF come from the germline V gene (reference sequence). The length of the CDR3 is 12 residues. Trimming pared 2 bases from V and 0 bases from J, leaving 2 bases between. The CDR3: CATSRPSYEQYF. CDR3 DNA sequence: TGTGCCACCAGCAGACCCTCCTACGAGCAGTACTTC.

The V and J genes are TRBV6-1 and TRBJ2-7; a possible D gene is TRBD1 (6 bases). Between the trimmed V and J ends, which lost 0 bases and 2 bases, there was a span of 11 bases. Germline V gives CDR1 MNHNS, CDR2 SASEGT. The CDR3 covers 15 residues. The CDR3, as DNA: TGTGCCAGCAGTGAAGCTCCGGGACATACCTACGAGCAGTACTTC. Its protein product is CASSEAPGHTYEQYF.

The CDR3 region is CASSVTASGYNEQFF. As DNA, the CDR3 is TGTGCCAGCAGCGTAACCGCTAGCGGATACAATGAGCAGTTCTTC. The chain employs TRBV9 and TRBJ2-1; 7 nucleotides line up with TRBD2. This CDR3 has 15 amino acids. Per germline, CDR1 SGDLS and CDR2 YYNGEE. Trimming at V came to 1 base and at J to 4 bases, leaving 5 bases not matched to a gene.

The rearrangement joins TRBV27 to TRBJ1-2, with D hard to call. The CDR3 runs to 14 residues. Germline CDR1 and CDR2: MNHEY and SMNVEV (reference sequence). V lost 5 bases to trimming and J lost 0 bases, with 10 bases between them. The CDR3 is CASSPRQANYGYTF. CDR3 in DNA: TGTGCCAGCAGTCCACGGCAAGCTAACTATGGCTACACCTTC.

The CDR3 DNA sequence: TGTGCCACCGTGGACAGGGGGCCGGATACGCAGTATTTT. Amino acids: CATVDRGPDTQYF. The rearrangement uses TRBV19 and TRBJ2-3; 11 bases are shared with TRBD1. CDR1 is LNHDA and CDR2 is SQIVND in the germline V gene (reference sequence). The CDR3 contains 13 residues. The J segment lost 6 bases and the V segment lost 10 bases, leaving 6 bases of the junction unmatched.

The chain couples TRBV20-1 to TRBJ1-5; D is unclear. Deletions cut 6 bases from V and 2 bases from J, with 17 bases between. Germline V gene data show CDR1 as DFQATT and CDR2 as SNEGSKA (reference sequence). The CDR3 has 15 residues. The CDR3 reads CSALKVWVGNQPQHF. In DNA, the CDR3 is TGCAGTGCCCTTAAGGTTTGGGTGGGCAATCAGCCCCAGCATTTT.

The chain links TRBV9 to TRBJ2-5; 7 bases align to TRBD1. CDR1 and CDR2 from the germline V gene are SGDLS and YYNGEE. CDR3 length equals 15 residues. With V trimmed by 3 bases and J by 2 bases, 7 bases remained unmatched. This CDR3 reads CASSAGQTVQETQYF. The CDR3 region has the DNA TGTGCCAGCAGCGCGGGACAGACCGTTCAAGAGACCCAGTACTTC.

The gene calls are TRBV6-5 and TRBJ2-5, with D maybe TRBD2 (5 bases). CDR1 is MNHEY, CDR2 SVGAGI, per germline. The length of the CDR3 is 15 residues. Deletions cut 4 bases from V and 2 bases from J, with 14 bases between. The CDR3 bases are TGTGCCAGCAGTTCCCCCCGGGGTCCACAAGAGACCCAGTACTTC. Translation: CASSSPRGPQETQYF.

The CDR3 spells CASSPRSGGENTGELFF. The DNA for the CDR3 is TGTGCCAGCTCACCAAGGTCGGGCGGTGAGAACACCGGGGAGCTGTTTTTT. This chain uses TRBV18 with TRBJ2-2; no reliable D call. Trimming took 2 bases from V and 1 from J, leaving 14 bases between them. This CDR3 is 17 amino acids long. Germline V gene sequence: CDR1 KGHSH, CDR2 LQKENI.

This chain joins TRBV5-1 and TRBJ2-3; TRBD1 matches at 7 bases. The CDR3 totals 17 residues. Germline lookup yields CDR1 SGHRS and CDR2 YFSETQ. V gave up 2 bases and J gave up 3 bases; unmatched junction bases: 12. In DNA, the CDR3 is TGCGCCAGCAGCTTCCAGGGGGTGAGGGGCCAAACAGATACGCAGTATTTT. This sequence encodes CASSFQGVRGQTDTQYF. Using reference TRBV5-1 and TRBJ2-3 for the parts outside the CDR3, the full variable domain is KAGVTQTPRYLIKTRGQQVTLSCSPISGHRSVSWYQQTPGQGLQFLFEYFSETQRNKGNFPGRFSGRQFSNSRSEMNVSTLELGDSALYLCASSFQGVRGQTDTQYFGPGTRLTVL.

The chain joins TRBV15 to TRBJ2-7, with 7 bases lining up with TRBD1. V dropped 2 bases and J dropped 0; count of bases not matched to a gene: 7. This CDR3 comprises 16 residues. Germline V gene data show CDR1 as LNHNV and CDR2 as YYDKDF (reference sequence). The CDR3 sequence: CATSRIATGASYEQYF. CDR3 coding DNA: TGTGCCACCAGCAGAATAGCAACAGGGGCCTCCTACGAGCAGTACTTC.

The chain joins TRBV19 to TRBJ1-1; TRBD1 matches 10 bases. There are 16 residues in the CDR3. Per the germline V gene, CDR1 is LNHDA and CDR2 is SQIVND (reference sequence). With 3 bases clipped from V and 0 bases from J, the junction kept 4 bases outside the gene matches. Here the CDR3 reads CASSMKTGGMNTEAFF. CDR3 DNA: TGTGCCAGTAGTATGAAGACAGGGGGCATGAACACTGAAGCTTTCTTT.

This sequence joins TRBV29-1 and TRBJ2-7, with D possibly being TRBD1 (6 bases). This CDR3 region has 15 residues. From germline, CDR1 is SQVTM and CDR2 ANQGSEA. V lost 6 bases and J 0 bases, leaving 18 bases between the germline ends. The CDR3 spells CSVLSTGPRSYEQYF. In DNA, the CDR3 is TGCAGCGTCCTCTCGACAGGCCCACGCTCCTACGAGCAGTACTTC.

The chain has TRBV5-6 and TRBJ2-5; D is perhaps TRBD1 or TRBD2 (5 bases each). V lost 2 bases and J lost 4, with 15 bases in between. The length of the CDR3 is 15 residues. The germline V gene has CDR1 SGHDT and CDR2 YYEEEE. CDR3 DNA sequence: TGTGCCAGCAGCTTACTGCTGAGGGGCAGAGAGACCCAGTACTTC. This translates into CASSLLLRGRETQYF. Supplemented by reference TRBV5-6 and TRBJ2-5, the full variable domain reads DAGVTQSPTHLIKTRGQQVTLRCSPKSGHDTVSWYQQALGQGPQFIFQYYEEEERQRGNFPDRFSGHQFPNYSSELNVNALLLGDSALYLCASSLLLRGRETQYFGPGTRLLVL.

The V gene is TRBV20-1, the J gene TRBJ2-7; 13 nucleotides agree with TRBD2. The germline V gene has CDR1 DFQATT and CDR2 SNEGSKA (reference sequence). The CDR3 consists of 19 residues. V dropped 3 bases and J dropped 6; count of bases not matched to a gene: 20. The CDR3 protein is CSARTPGLAGTNRWGEQYF. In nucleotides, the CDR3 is TGCAGTGCTAGGACGCCGGGACTAGCGGGAACTAATAGGTGGGGCGAGCAGTACTTC.

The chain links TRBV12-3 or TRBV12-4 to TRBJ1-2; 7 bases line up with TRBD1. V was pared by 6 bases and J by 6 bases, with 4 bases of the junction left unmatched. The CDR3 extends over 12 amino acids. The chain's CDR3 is CASRPTGHGYTF. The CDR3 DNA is TGTGCCAGCAGACCGACAGGGCATGGCTACACCTTC.